The next 14 T cell receptor beta chains were all read from a single sample in a study of T-cell reconstitution after alpha-beta-depleted transplantation in children. Preparation of the TCRbeta library involved a method that used unique molecular identifiers. From the PCR reads, TCRdb called clonotypes with MiXCR, one entry per CDR3 protein. The sample lists approximately 500,000 distinct CDR3 sequences; over 9.5% were seen once. The sample here was PBMCs, taken before TCRalphabeta/CD19-depleted stem cell transplant. All receptors come from a child younger than 10 with inherited bone marrow failure, due to receive a stem cell transplant.

The table lists this clonotype with many counts. This chain joins TRBV20-1 and TRBJ1-5; no definite D call. CDR1 is DFQATT, CDR2 SNEGSKA, per germline (reference sequence). The CDR3 spans 12 residues. Between the trimmed V and J ends, which lost 0 bases and 7 bases, there was a span of 7 bases. CDR3 protein: CSARDLTQPQHF. CDR3 bases: TGCAGTGCTAGAGATCTGACACAGCCCCAGCATTTT.

This clonotype has more than one count but fewer than ten. The chain couples TRBV15 to TRBJ2-1; 9 bases agree with TRBD2. The ends lost 1 base at V and 4 bases at J; junction bases unmatched: 2. Germline V gene sequence: CDR1 LNHNV, CDR2 YYDKDF (reference sequence). The CDR3 totals 15 residues. The CDR3 region is CATSRGLADYNEQFF. The CDR3, as DNA: TGTGCCACCAGCAGAGGACTAGCGGATTACAATGAGCAGTTCTTC.

This clonotype was recorded at least ten times. The chain carries TRBV7-8 and TRBJ1-6; D gene unclear. Germline CDR1 is SGHVS and CDR2 is FQNEAQ. Trimming stripped 5 bases from V and 5 bases from J, with 10 bases between. This CDR3 is built from 14 residues. The CDR3 sequence is CASSLGPNNSPLHF. CDR3 DNA sequence: TGTGCCAGCAGCCTCGGGCCAAATAATTCACCCCTCCACTTT.

A remark on this clonotype: A much larger clone differs from this one at a single base, so this may be a read error. The chain couples TRBV29-1 to TRBJ2-1; TRBD2 matches 14 bases. The CDR3 is 17 amino acids. Germline V gene lookup returns CDR1 SQVTM and CDR2 ANQGSEA. The CDR3 nucleotides read TGCAGCGTTGAGGGGGGACTAGCGGGAGACCGCTACAATGTGCAGTTCTTC. As protein: CSVEGGLAGDRYNVQFF.

This clonotype was recorded at least ten times. The chain is built from TRBV5-5 and TRBJ1-2; a possible D gene is TRBD1 (6 bases). V was pared by 3 bases and J by 6 bases, with 12 bases between. Germline V gives CDR1 SGHKS, CDR2 YYEKEE (reference sequence). This CDR3 has 13 amino acids. CDR3 in DNA: TGTGCCAGCAGCTCCGGGACAAGAGATGGCTACACCTTC. It yields the protein CASSSGTRDGYTF.

This clonotype was counted at least ten times. The genes are TRBV6-5 and TRBJ2-3, with a possible D match to TRBD2 (6 bases). The germline gives CDR1 MNHEY, CDR2 SVGAGI. The CDR3 loop spans 13 amino acids. The V end was cut by 7 bases, the J end by 0 bases, with 8 bases between. The DNA of the CDR3 is TGTGCCAGCACCGGGACTAGCACAGATACGCAGTATTTT. It codes for CASTGTSTDTQYF.

This clonotype has at least ten counts. The chain employs TRBV27 and TRBJ1-1; D ambiguous. Germline CDR1 MNHEY, CDR2 SMNVEV (reference sequence). This CDR3 region has 14 residues. The germline V and J ends were trimmed by 4 bases and 1 base, with 10 bases remaining between them. CDR3 DNA sequence: TGTGCCAGCAGTTCCCCGGAGGGGAACACTGAAGCTTTCTTT. Amino acid sequence: CASSSPEGNTEAFF.

This chain connects TRBV7-2 to TRBJ2-3; 11 bases align to TRBD2. This CDR3 spans 18 amino acids. Per the germline V gene, CDR1 is SGHTA and CDR2 is FQGNSA. V trimming: 6 bases; J trimming: 0 bases; junction bases outside the gene matches: 11. The CDR3 protein is CASSAGGLAVSSTDTQYF. The DNA of the CDR3 is TGTGCCAGCAGTGCGGGGGGACTAGCGGTCTCTAGCACAGATACGCAGTATTTT. Supplemented by reference TRBV7-2 and TRBJ2-3, the full variable domain reads GAGVSQSPSNKVTEKGKDVELRCDPISGHTALYWYRQSLGQGLEFLIYFQGNSAPDKSGLPSDRFSAERTGGSVSTLTIQRTQQEDSAVYLCASSAGGLAVSSTDTQYFGPGTRLTVL.

This clonotype was seen many times. The rearrangement links TRBV13 to TRBJ2-5, with no clear D. Trimming pared 3 bases from V and 5 bases from J, leaving 10 bases between. The CDR3 covers 13 residues. Germline lookup yields CDR1 PRHDT and CDR2 FYEKMQ (reference sequence). The CDR3, as DNA: TGTGCCAGCAGCTTCCTAAACGGGGAGACCCAGTACTTC. Translation: CASSFLNGETQYF.

This clonotype was counted at least ten times. This chain uses TRBV28 with TRBJ1-2; D is uncertain. The CDR3 has 14 amino acids. Germline V gene sequence: CDR1 MDHEN, CDR2 SYDVKM. The V gene lost 2 bases and the J gene lost 10 bases, with 17 bases spanning the gap. CDR3 in DNA: TGTGCCAGCAGTTTACGCCCCCCGGACGTTGCCTACACCTTC. Encoded protein: CASSLRPPDVAYTF.

This clonotype has at least ten counts. The V gene is TRBV6-5, the J gene TRBJ2-1, with 7 bases that match TRBD2. Per the germline V gene, CDR1 is MNHEY and CDR2 is SVGAGI. After removal of 3 bases from V and 8 bases from J, the junction contained 10 bases not matched to a gene. The CDR3 runs to 15 residues. The CDR3, as DNA: TGTGCCAGCAGTTATCGTGGGGGGGATAAGCATGAGCAGTTCTTC. Protein: CASSYRGGDKHEQFF.

Worth noting for this clonotype: A read error may explain this, as a much larger clone is one base away. The chain has TRBV18 and TRBJ2-3; 7 positions agree with TRBD2. This CDR3 has 14 amino acids. The junction had 6 bases not matched to a gene; V was cut back by 7 bases and J by 2 bases. Germline loops: CDR1 KGHSH, CDR2 LQKENI. The CDR3 DNA sequence: TGTGCCAGCTTGCGGACTAGAGCCACAGATACGCAGTATTTT. This gives the protein CASLRTRATDTQYF.

This clonotype has more than one count but fewer than ten. The chain couples TRBV11-2 to TRBJ2-1, with D possibly TRBD1 on 6 matching bases. Germline V gives CDR1 SGHAT, CDR2 FQNNGV. The CDR3 spans 12 residues. The germline V and J ends were trimmed by 4 bases and 12 bases, with 13 bases remaining between them. CDR3 coding DNA: TGTGCCAGCAGCTCCTACAGGGAGTCGCAGTTCTTC. It encodes CASSSYRESQFF.

In its sample, this clonotype was seen many times. The J gene is TRBJ2-5, the V gene TRBV12-3 or TRBV12-4; 10 bases map to TRBD1. With 6 bases clipped from V and 5 bases from J, the junction kept 6 bases outside the gene matches. CDR3 length: 14 residues. CDR3 amino acids: CASSPGQGRETQYF. CDR3 in DNA: TGTGCCAGCAGCCCGGGACAGGGGCGTGAGACCCAGTACTTC.